This is a list of T cell receptor beta chains from one sample in a study of T cell responses to AZD1222 COVID-19 vaccine. Sequencing was performed with immunoSEQ multiplex PCR; in TCRdb, only in-frame clones are kept and a portion is missing. The sample includes around 150,000 clones, around 85% of them seen just once. Sequencing was performed on peripheral blood, taken 28 days after the second dose of the MenACWY control vaccine. These receptors came from an adult who received the MenACWY meningococcal vaccine as a control. Both conserved end residues are part of each CDR3. D genes are given only for firm matches. The size field is filled for only some rows; it gives once, few, many or a size class.

j_gene,d_gene,abundance,v_gene,CDR3nt,CDR3aa
TRBJ1-2,TRBD1,NA,TRBV6-4,TGTGCCAGCAGTGACCCGTCCAGGGGGTCTGGCTACACCTTC,CASSDPSRGSGYTF
TRBJ1-6,NA,NA,TRBV2,TGTGCCAGCAGGGCAGACAGCAGAAATTCACCCCTCCACTTT,CASRADSRNSPLHF
TRBJ2-3,TRBD2,NA,TRBV14,TGTGCCAGCAGCCCATCCCCAGCGGGAAGGGATACGCAGTATTTT,CASSPSPAGRDTQYF
TRBJ2-3,NA,NA,TRBV5-4,TGTGCCAGCAGCTCGGGAAATCGGGCAGATACGCAGTATTTT,CASSSGNRADTQYF
TRBJ2-3,TRBD2,NA,TRBV7-6,TGTGCCAGCAGCTCTGGGACTAGCGGGAGTCGGACAGATACGCAGTATTTT,CASSSGTSGSRTDTQYF
TRBJ2-3,NA,NA,TRBV30,TGTGCCTGGAGTGGGACATCTCAAGATACGCAGTATTTT,CAWSGTSQDTQYF
TRBJ2-2,TRBD1,NA,TRBV5-4,TGTGCCAGCAGTTTCAGGGACAGGGCGCGGAGCACCGGGGAGCTGTTTTTT,CASSFRDRARSTGELFF
TRBJ1-5,NA,few,TRBV10-3,TGTGCCATCAGTGAGGGAGGTCCTGGTCAGCCCCAGCATTTT,CAISEGGPGQPQHF
TRBJ2-5,TRBD2,NA,TRBV10-3,TGTGCCATCAGTTCTGGGGGAGGGCCGAATTGGACCCAGTACTTC,CAISSGGGPNWTQYF
TRBJ2-3,TRBD2,NA,TRBV6-2/TRBV6-3,TGTGCCAGCAGTTTAGCACGGGACTACCGCACAGATACGCAGTATTTT,CASSLARDYRTDTQYF
TRBJ1-1,TRBD1,NA,TRBV6-5,TGTGCCAGCAGTCGGCAACCGGGGACAGGGGAAAAAGCTTTCTTT,CASSRQPGTGEKAFF
TRBJ2-2,NA,NA,TRBV25-1,TGTGCCAGCAGTGACCTTGCAAACACCGGGGAGCTGTTTTTT,CASSDLANTGELFF
TRBJ1-2,TRBD1,NA,TRBV23-1,TGCGCCAGCAGTCGGTGGACAGGGGACTATGGCTACACCTTC,CASSRWTGDYGYTF
TRBJ1-2,NA,NA,TRBV5-3,TGTGCCAGAAGCTCTAGCACGGAAAACTATGGCTACACCTTC,CARSSSTENYGYTF
TRBJ1-5,NA,NA,TRBV5-6,TGTGCCAGCAGCTTGAAAGGGCAGCCCCAGCATTTT,CASSLKGQPQHF
TRBJ2-3,TRBD2,NA,TRBV5-1,TGCGCCAGCAGCTTACTAGCGACTAGCACAGATACGCAGTATTTT,CASSLLATSTDTQYF
TRBJ1-3,TRBD1,NA,TRBV4-1,TGCGCCAGCAGCCAAAACAGGGGTGGTACTGGAAACACCATATATTTT,CASSQNRGGTGNTIYF
TRBJ2-1,NA,few,TRBV11-2,TGTGCCAGCAGCCCTTCCCGGGCCGCCAATGAGCAGTTCTTC,CASSPSRAANEQFF
TRBJ2-3,NA,NA,TRBV7-3,TGTGCCAGCAGTTGGGGGACGGGGACCACAGATACGCAGTATTTT,CASSWGTGTTDTQYF
TRBJ2-3,TRBD1,NA,TRBV14,TGTGCCAGCAGCCAAGGTTGGAGTTTACAGGGGAGAGATACGCAGTATTTT,CASSQGWSLQGRDTQYF
TRBJ2-1,TRBD2,NA,TRBV6-5,TGTGCCAGCAGCACTAGCGGCAGCTCCTACAATGAGCAGTTCTTC,CASSTSGSSYNEQFF
TRBJ2-1,TRBD2,NA,TRBV27,TGTGCCAGCAGTTTGGCTAGCGGGAGGGCCCGATACTTCTACAATGAGCAGTTCTTC,CASSLASGRARYFYNEQFF
TRBJ1-3,NA,NA,TRBV29-1,TGCAGCGTTGAAATTGGAAACACCATATATTTT,CSVEIGNTIYF
TRBJ2-5,NA,NA,TRBV7-2,TGTGCCAGCAGCCCTGAATGGGAGACCCAGTACTTC,CASSPEWETQYF
TRBJ2-2,NA,NA,TRBV9,TGTGCCAGCAGCCGGGGGTTGGACACCGGGGAGCTGTTTTTT,CASSRGLDTGELFF
TRBJ2-3,TRBD2,few,TRBV7-9,TGTGCCAGCAGCTTAGTAGCGGGGAATTCAGATACGCAGTATTTT,CASSLVAGNSDTQYF
TRBJ1-1,NA,few,TRBV5-1,TGCGCCAGCAGCTTGGTCAGGGATACTGAAGCTTTCTTT,CASSLVRDTEAFF
TRBJ1-1,NA,NA,TRBV24-1,TGTGCCACCAGTGTGGGGGGGACTGAAGCTTTCTTT,CATSVGGTEAFF
TRBJ2-5,NA,NA,TRBV7-2,TGTGCCAGCAGCTTATACTACTGGGAGACCCAGTACTTC,CASSLYYWETQYF
TRBJ2-1,NA,NA,TRBV27,TGTGCCAGCAGTTTTGGTCAGGGTAGGAATGAGCAGTTCTTC,CASSFGQGRNEQFF
TRBJ1-3,TRBD1,NA,TRBV7-6,TGTGCCAGCAGCTTATCGACAGGGAGGGCGATCTCTGGAAACACCATATATTTT,CASSLSTGRAISGNTIYF
TRBJ1-2,NA,NA,TRBV3-1/TRBV3-2,TGTGCCAGCAGCCAAGCAGGGTGGGAGGGCTACACCTTC,CASSQAGWEGYTF
TRBJ1-1,NA,NA,TRBV11-1,TGTGCCAGCAGCCCAGGTCTTTGGCATTTGAACACTGAAGCTTTCTTT,CASSPGLWHLNTEAFF
TRBJ2-3,NA,NA,TRBV27,TGTGCCAGCAGAAAACAGGGTCTTCTTTACACAGATACGCAGTATTTT,CASRKQGLLYTDTQYF
TRBJ1-1,NA,NA,TRBV5-6,TGTGCCAGCAGCTTGGTCTATCGCCAGGGCACTGAAGCTTTCTTT,CASSLVYRQGTEAFF
TRBJ1-5,NA,NA,TRBV2,TGTGCCAGCTGCCGGGGGCAGGATAGCAATCAGCCCCAGCATTTT,CASCRGQDSNQPQHF